This TCR beta chain was recorded in a study of blood T cell repertoires in COVID-19. Overall study context: Samples representing acute and convalescent COVID-19 were sourced from the United States, Italy and Spain.

In germline, CDR1 is ENHRY, CDR2 SYGVKD. The CDR3 contains 15 residues. V was trimmed by 8 bases and J by 7 bases, leaving 18 bases between them. In the authors' workflow: Reference gene primers were amplified, and this amplification served to estimate nucleated cell counts. The assay was immunoSEQ multiplex PCR, and TCRdb's table has in-frame clones only and misses some. V and J calls plus clone size are reproduced from that table; the DNA served to infer D and trimming. The sample lists nearly 200,000 clones, approximately 87% occurring once. The TCR comes from a woman between 65 and 79 years old with acute or convalescent COVID-19. The chain links TRBV10-3 to TRBJ1-6, with D perhaps TRBD1 (6 bases). Source material: peripheral blood. CDR3 sequence: CAIAPRDIQNSPLHF. CDR3 DNA: TGTGCCATCGCCCCCCGGGACATTCAAAATTCACCCCTCCACTTT.